This TCR beta chain originates from a study of T cell responses to AZD1222 COVID-19 vaccine (dated by TCRdb to about 2021). A note on the overall study: AZD1222 recipients given second doses at about 4 weeks or at about 12 weeks were pooled, since spike-specific TCR depth and breadth were not found to differ between the two schedules. A total of 233 trial participants underwent TCR sequencing, of whom some 210 received two doses of AZD1222 and 26 received two doses of the MenACWY control vaccine. Trial participants were enrolled by age into 18-55, 56-69 and 70-plus year subgroups, with about 150, 28 and 57 TCR-sequenced participants respectively.

The CDR3 regions of human TCRbeta chains were analyzed by immunosequencing. On the authors' methods: Repertoire TCRs were matched against a reference library of SARS-CoV-2-specific TCRs generated with the MIRA antigen-specificity platform. Breadth meant the fraction of unique TCRs that were SARS-CoV-2-associated, whereas depth meant the fraction of total T cells that were SARS-CoV-2-associated. Using the MIRA data, every spike-specific TCR was mapped to the spike region that the TCR reacted to and assigned to either a CD4 or a CD8 class. Log10-transformed breadth and depth values were compared by one-way ANOVA with Sidak's multiple comparisons tests. TCRdb stores this immuneACCESS table with in-frame sequences only. Part of the clones is absent; in the studies checked, under half of the shortfall reflects unresolved V genes, and no reason is known for the rest. The V and J calls and clone size are taken from that table; D and trimming were inferred from the DNA. This sample comprises around 140,000 clones, approximately 93% of them detected only once. About 5% of the sample lies in the top ten.

What the time point label conveys for this sample: baseline before first vaccination. The vaccinee samples were drawn from two UK trials, COV001 and COV002, one of which was a single-blind randomized controlled phase 2/3 trial testing AZD1222 (ChAdOx1 nCoV-19) in healthy adults. For TCRbeta chain sequencing, PBMC samples from trial participants were taken at day 0 and at day 28 after the second dose. CDR1 and CDR2 were assigned from the germline V gene as SGHRS and YFSETQ. Spanning cysteine to phenylalanine, the CDR3 consists of 13 amino acids. Of the read, only the CDR3 DNA is kept; its 39 bases are in frame from base 1. The V end loses 0 bases and the J end loses 1 base, and a stretch of 4 bases separates them. The table lists this clone with a count of one. Its target antigen remains unknown. No base-level quality is on record; no much larger clone is a single base apart. What the study reported, not specific to this receptor: Conclusions about previously exposed vaccinees are limited because only a handful of AZD1222 recipients were SARS-CoV-2 seropositive at baseline. The vaccine-associated CD4 TCRs covered the entire spike protein, and the dominant responses fell in regions 160-218 and 743-854. The 56-69-year group was small, and its depth increase did not reach significance, likely because of low power. Because no samples from the day 14 peak response were available, repertoires could be characterized only after the peak T cell response. Nearly half of unique spike-specific TCRs reportedly recognized epitopes outside regions mutated in the B.1.351 and B.1.1.7 variants. After two AZD1222 doses, both the breadth and the depth of spike-specific TCRs were significantly higher than at day 0 and than in MenACWY recipients. Participants were mostly white British and included more females than males, and it was suggested by the authors that clonal diversity may have been underestimated.

The sample was peripheral blood, taken on day 0 of AZD1222 vaccination. The origin of this receptor is an adult in good health. Recombination linked TRBV5-1 to TRBJ1-1, with no confidently assigned D gene. The CDR3 here reads CASSLVWNTEAFF. The sequenced DNA: TGCGCCAGCAGCTTGGTCTGGAACACTGAAGCTTTCTTT.